The 23 T cell receptor beta chains below come from one sample, sequenced in a study of T-cell memory formation after mild COVID-19. TCRdb reprocessed the 5' RACE reads via MiXCR and lists one record per CDR3 protein. Of 450,000 or so distinct CDR3 sequences in the sample, around a quarter were seen once. The specimen sequenced was PBMCs or a T cell subset sorted from them (not recorded which). The receptors originated from an adult woman who had mild COVID-19 (a few samples of this study predate the infection). Cell type and time point are not known.

This clonotype has a handful of counts. The chain employs TRBV29-1 and TRBJ2-1; possibly TRBD1 for D (5 bases). The germline CDR1 and CDR2 sequences are SQVTM and ANQGSEA. The germline V and J ends were trimmed by 6 bases and 8 bases, with 11 bases remaining between them. The CDR3 runs 11 residues. CDR3 residues: CSVLDSYEQFF. The CDR3 bases are TGCAGCGTCCTCGACAGCTATGAGCAGTTCTTC.

The genes are TRBV3-1 and TRBJ2-7; perhaps TRBD2 as D (6 bases). V gave up 6 bases and J gave up 6 bases, with 15 bases separating them. The CDR3 spans 13 residues. Germline lookup yields CDR1 LGHDT and CDR2 YNNKEL (reference sequence). The CDR3 loop is CASRGGRSAEQYF. The CDR3 DNA reads TGTGCCAGCAGGGGGGGTAGGAGTGCCGAGCAGTACTTC.

This clonotype was found once. This chain links TRBV29-1 with TRBJ2-1; D assignment may be TRBD1 or TRBD2 (5 bases each). Deletions cut 3 bases from V and 4 bases from J, with 19 bases between. Germline CDR1 is SQVTM and CDR2 is ANQGSEA. This CDR3 is built from 16 residues. This CDR3 reads CSVEGEPGPNYNEQFF. DNA of the CDR3: TGCAGCGTTGAGGGGGAGCCAGGGCCCAATTACAATGAGCAGTTCTTC.

A few counts support this clonotype. V is TRBV5-1 and J is TRBJ2-7; a weak D match, TRBD1 (5 bases). The CDR3 covers 19 residues. Germline CDR1 SGHRS, CDR2 YFSETQ. V was clipped by 4 bases and J by 0 bases, with 26 bases between them. The CDR3 nucleotides are TGCGCCAGCAGCAATCCTCTTGGGGCCTTCCTCCGCCTCTCCTACGAGCAGTACTTC. It is translated as CASSNPLGAFLRLSYEQYF.

The chain joins TRBV4-2 to TRBJ2-1, with D possibly being TRBD2 (5 bases). The CDR3 is 16 amino acids. V was trimmed by 1 base and J by 6 bases, leaving 16 bases between them. CDR1 LGHNA and CDR2 YNFKEQ come from the germline V gene. The CDR3 nucleotides are TGTGCCAGCAGCCAAGCGGGATTAGCACGAGGCAATGAGCAGTTCTTC. It translates to CASSQAGLARGNEQFF.

This clonotype showed up just a few times. This chain joins TRBV10-3 and TRBJ2-7; the D is unclear. Trimming took off 8 bases at V and 3 bases at J, with 11 bases between the two ends. Per the germline V gene, CDR1 is ENHRY and CDR2 is SYGVKD. CDR3 length: 12 amino acids. CDR3 in DNA: TGTGCCATCGCGACCCCGGGCTACGAGCAGTACTTC. It yields the protein CAIATPGYEQYF.

This clonotype was found a few times. V usage is TRBV19 and J usage is TRBJ2-7, with 12 bases aligning to TRBD2. The CDR3 covers 16 residues. After removal of 1 base from V and 3 bases from J, the junction contained 4 bases not matched to a gene. Germline V lookup: CDR1 LNHDA, CDR2 SQIVND (reference sequence). This CDR3 is CASSIAATSGGYEQYF. CDR3 nucleotides: TGTGCCAGTAGTATAGCTGCGACTAGCGGGGGCTACGAGCAGTACTTC.

The chain has TRBV9 and TRBJ2-1; D gene unclear. Per germline, CDR1 SGDLS and CDR2 YYNGEE. V was trimmed by 1 base and J by 10 bases, leaving 6 bases between them. This CDR3 is 11 amino acids long. For the CDR3, the DNA is TGTGCCAGCAGCGTAAACGACGAGCAGTTCTTC. Amino acid sequence: CASSVNDEQFF.

V and J are TRBV5-1 and TRBJ1-2; D call uncertain. V was shortened by 0 bases and J by 7 bases, with 19 bases between the two germline ends. CDR3 length: 16 amino acids. Per germline, CDR1 SGHRS and CDR2 YFSETQ. The CDR3 protein is CASSLDITSRGRGYTF. CDR3 DNA: TGCGCCAGCAGCTTGGATATCACTTCGCGGGGTCGTGGCTACACCTTC.

This clonotype appeared a few times. The chain carries TRBV27 and TRBJ1-2; D possibly corresponds to TRBD1 (6 bases). The CDR3 is 15 residues long. CDR1 is MNHEY, CDR2 SMNVEV, per germline (reference sequence). With 3 bases removed from V and 4 bases from J, the gap between germline ends came to 15 bases. The CDR3 loop reads CASSLGTGPVYGYTF. CDR3 sequence (DNA): TGTGCCAGCAGTTTGGGCACAGGGCCGGTCTATGGCTACACCTTC.

This chain uses TRBV21-1 with TRBJ2-4; the table names TRBD2, a call not compared with the DNA. TRBV21-1 is a known pseudogene. CDR3 length: 16 residues. This CDR3 reads CLGRRVEVRVKNIQYF. The CDR3 nucleotides are TGCTTAGGAAGGAGGGTAGAAGTAAGGGTCAAAAACATTCAGTACTTC.

V and J are TRBV23-1 and TRBJ2-4; no firm D call. TRBV23-1 counts as an open reading frame of uncertain function. The ends were cut back, 4 bases at V and 1 base at J, with 17 bases in the middle. The CDR3 is 17 residues long. CDR3 loop: CASSLRRPLLAKNIQYF. For the CDR3, the DNA is TGCGCCAGCAGTCTTAGGAGACCCTTGTTGGCCAAAAACATTCAGTACTTC.

This clonotype was counted a few times. The chain combines TRBV6-5 with TRBJ1-2; a weak D match, TRBD1 (5 bases). CDR1 is MNHEY, CDR2 SVGAGI, per germline. This CDR3 has 14 residues. Deletions cut 8 bases from V and 5 bases from J, with 18 bases between. CDR3 bases: TGTGCCAGCCAACAGGCCCTAGGGCTGTATGGCTACACCTTC. Translated: CASQQALGLYGYTF.

CDR3 region: CASSRGSGTGELFF. The CDR3 coding sequence is TGTGCCAGCAGCAGGGGGTCGGGCACCGGGGAGCTGTTTTTT. The rearrangement uses TRBV27 and TRBJ2-2; 7 nucleotides agree with TRBD1. The V segment lost 6 bases and the J segment 4 bases; nucleotides outside the gene matches: 5. Per the germline V gene, CDR1 is MNHEY and CDR2 is SMNVEV (reference sequence). The CDR3 covers 14 residues.

The chain combines TRBV19 with TRBJ1-2; 9 bases match TRBD1. V lost 4 bases, J lost 4 bases, and 13 bases stayed unmatched. CDR3 length: 17 amino acids. Germline CDR1 reads LNHDA; CDR2 reads SQIVND (reference sequence). The CDR3, as DNA: TGTGCCAGTAGTAGCTCCGGGACAGGGCGATTGGGCTATGGCTACACCTTC. Encoded protein: CASSSSGTGRLGYGYTF.

Only a few counts were recorded for this clonotype. V gene TRBV5-5 combines with J gene TRBJ1-1; 9 bases are shared with TRBD1. V lost 1 base and J lost 4; bases outside the gene matches: 5. Germline V gene sequence: CDR1 SGHKS, CDR2 YYEKEE (reference sequence). CDR3 length: 15 residues. This CDR3 reads CASSLRGQGSTEAFF. In DNA, the CDR3 is TGTGCCAGCAGCTTGAGGGGACAGGGATCCACTGAAGCTTTCTTT.

The chain carries TRBV18 and TRBJ1-1, with D uncertain. Germline CDR1 is KGHSH and CDR2 is LQKENI. This CDR3 region has 13 residues. V lost 6 bases, J lost 10 bases, and 18 bases lay in between. The CDR3 DNA reads TGTGCCAGCTCGCGAGTCCAGGAACTTGGAGCTTTCTTT. Translation: CASSRVQELGAFF. Variable domain in full (rest from reference TRBV18 and TRBJ1-1): NAGVMQNPRHLVRRRGQEARLRCSPMKGHSHVYWYRQLPEEGLKFMVYLQKENIIDESGMPKERFSAEFPKEGPSILRIQQVVRGDSAAYFCASSRVQELGAFFGQGTRLTVV.

The chain joins TRBV18 to TRBJ2-3; D is ambiguous. V was trimmed by 8 bases and J by 5 bases, leaving 11 bases between them. This CDR3 has 12 amino acids. Germline V CDR1 and CDR2: KGHSH, LQKENI. Written as DNA, the CDR3 is TGTGCCAGCACATCTGACCGAGATACGCAGTATTTT. Translation gives CASTSDRDTQYF.

The chain uses TRBV7-2 and TRBJ2-1, with D unresolved. Per the germline V gene, CDR1 is SGHTA and CDR2 is FQGNSA. The length of the CDR3 is 14 residues. The ends were cut back, 5 bases at V and 10 bases at J, with 18 bases in the middle. The CDR3: CASSPTTDSTEQFF. For the CDR3, the DNA is TGTGCCAGCAGCCCAACCACGGATAGTACGGAGCAGTTCTTC. The full variable domain, in which reference TRBV7-2 and TRBJ2-1 provide the parts outside the CDR3, is GAGVSQSPSNKVTEKGKDVELRCDPISGHTALYWYRQSLGQGLEFLIYFQGNSAPDKSGLPSDRFSAERTGGSVSTLTIQRTQQEDSAVYLCASSPTTDSTEQFFGPGTRLTVL.

The chain links TRBV2 to TRBJ1-4, with a weak D call TRBD1 (5 bases). CDR1 is SNHLY, CDR2 FYNNEI, per germline. The CDR3 extends over 14 amino acids. With 7 bases removed from V and 7 bases from J, the gap between germline ends came to 16 bases. The CDR3 protein is CASTLDILIEKLFF. CDR3 DNA sequence: TGTGCCAGCACCCTGGACATCCTCATTGAAAAACTGTTTTTT.

V gene TRBV11-2 combines with J gene TRBJ2-1; D is perhaps TRBD2 (5 bases). Trimming took off 5 bases at V and 8 bases at J, with 10 bases between the two ends. Germline values: CDR1 SGHAT, CDR2 FQNNGV. This CDR3 is 12 amino acids long. CDR3 in DNA: TGTGCCAGCAGCCGGGGTCCTGATGAGCAGTTCTTC. Its translation: CASSRGPDEQFF.

The V and J genes are TRBV27 and TRBJ2-7; TRBD1 aligns across 9 bases. With V trimmed by 6 bases and J by 5 bases, 14 bases remained unmatched. From germline, CDR1 is MNHEY and CDR2 SMNVEV (reference sequence). The CDR3 totals 16 residues. This chain's CDR3 is CASSPLGQGPVHEQYF. The DNA of the CDR3 is TGTGCCAGCAGCCCCTTGGGACAGGGACCGGTCCACGAGCAGTACTTC.

This clonotype was seen only a few times. The chain combines TRBV9 with TRBJ1-2; no clear D gene. The CDR3 totals 10 residues. With 3 bases removed from V and 10 bases from J, the gap between germline ends came to 7 bases. Germline V gene data show CDR1 as SGDLS and CDR2 as YYNGEE. The CDR3 here is CASSGNAYTF. CDR3 DNA: TGTGCCAGCAGCGGGAACGCCTACACCTTC.